The 31 T cell receptor beta chains listed next were all sequenced from one sample in a study of blood T cell repertoires in COVID-19. Data came from immunoSEQ multiplex PCR; TCRdb stores just in-frame clones and leaves some out. The sample carries under 130,000 clones, 65% to 90% recorded once. The material sequenced was peripheral blood. The origin of the receptors is a man in his fifties with acute or convalescent COVID-19.

This clone came up a few times. The V and J genes are TRBV7-9 and TRBJ2-3; TRBD2 matches 13 bases. V shed 5 bases and J 2 bases; nucleotides not matched to a gene: 13. This CDR3 has 19 amino acids. The germline V gene encodes CDR1 SEHNR and CDR2 FQNEAQ (reference sequence). CDR3 sequence (DNA): TGTGCCAGCAGCCACGATTACGAGGGACTAGCGGGGTACACAGATACGCAGTATTTT. Protein sequence: CASSHDYEGLAGYTDTQYF.

V gene TRBV3-1 (or the pseudogene TRBV3-2) combines with J gene TRBJ2-7, with TRBD1 as a possible D gene (6 bases). This CDR3 contains 13 residues. Trimming took 3 bases from V and 5 from J, leaving 11 bases between them. Germline CDR1 and CDR2: LGHDT and YNNKEL (reference sequence). Here the CDR3 reads CASSQGARNEQYF. As DNA, the CDR3 is TGTGCCAGCAGCCAGGGGGCGAGGAACGAGCAGTACTTC.

This clone was observed a few times. CDR3 sequence: CASARDRVNTEAFF. The CDR3 DNA reads as TGTGCTAGTGCCCGGGACAGGGTGAACACTGAAGCTTTCTTT. V and J are TRBV12-5 and TRBJ1-1, with TRBD1 matching over 9 bases. Germline V gives CDR1 LGHNT, CDR2 FRNRAP. V dropped 7 bases and J dropped 0; count of bases not matched to a gene: 3. This CDR3 is built from 14 residues.

The chain links TRBV29-1 to TRBJ1-2; the D gene is possibly TRBD1 (6 bases). In germline, CDR1 is SQVTM, CDR2 ANQGSEA. The V end lost 6 bases, the J end lost 8 bases, and 19 bases lay between the germline ends. The CDR3 sequence is 13 residues long. The CDR3 loop reads CSVPGDTAGGYTF. The CDR3 DNA reads as TGCAGCGTCCCCGGGGACACTGCTGGGGGCTACACCTTC.

The DNA of the CDR3 is TGTGCCAGCAGTAGTAGCGGGGGGACCTACTACGAGCAGTACTTC. Protein: CASSSSGGTYYEQYF. This sequence joins TRBV2 and TRBJ2-7, with 10 positions matching TRBD2. This CDR3 comprises 15 residues. CDR1 SNHLY and CDR2 FYNNEI come from the germline V gene. V shed 5 bases and J 3 bases; nucleotides not matched to a gene: 7. Full variable domain (remainder filled in from reference TRBV2 and TRBJ2-7): EPEVTQTPSHQVTQMGQEVILRCVPISNHLYFYWYRQILGQKVEFLVSFYNNEISEKSEIFDDQFSVERPDGSNFTLKIRSTKLEDSAMYFCASSSSGGTYYEQYFGPGTRLTVT.

There are a few counts of this clone. V usage is TRBV5-4 and J usage is TRBJ1-4; TRBD1 agrees at 7 bases. CDR1 and CDR2 (germline): SGHNT, YYREEE (reference sequence). V shed 4 bases, J shed 6 bases, and the junction held 6 bases outside the gene matches. This CDR3 is 14 amino acids long. The CDR3 region has the DNA TGTGCCAGCAGCCAGACAGGGCTTCATGAAAAACTGTTTTTT. Its translation: CASSQTGLHEKLFF.

This clone was observed a handful of times. This rearrangement joins TRBV3-1 (or the pseudogene TRBV3-2) to TRBJ2-4, with D tentatively TRBD2 (6 bases). Trimming removed 2 bases at V and 6 bases at J, with 14 bases between. This CDR3 has 15 amino acids. Per the germline V gene, CDR1 is LGHDT and CDR2 is YNNKEL (reference sequence). The CDR3: CASSQSQREVNIQYF. CDR3 in DNA: TGTGCCAGCAGCCAAAGCCAAAGGGAGGTAAACATTCAGTACTTC.

The J gene is TRBJ2-2, the V gene TRBV13, with a weak D call TRBD2 (6 bases). CDR1 PRHDT and CDR2 FYEKMQ come from the germline V gene (reference sequence). The V gene lost 2 bases and the J gene lost 5 bases, with 12 bases spanning the gap. The CDR3 covers 15 residues. DNA for the CDR3: TGTGCCAGCAGCTTATCGACGGGGGTAACCGGGGAGCTGTTTTTT. It specifies CASSLSTGVTGELFF.

The V and J genes are TRBV7-3 and TRBJ2-5; possible D gene TRBD2, 5 bases. The V end was cut by 3 bases, the J end by 5 bases, with 10 bases between. The CDR3 is 13 amino acids. Germline V gene data show CDR1 as SGHTA and CDR2 as FQGTGA. In nucleotides, the CDR3 is TGTGCCAGCAGCTTGGATACGGGGGAGACCCAGTACTTC. Its protein product is CASSLDTGETQYF.

The rearrangement links TRBV18 to TRBJ2-7, with 8 nucleotides matching TRBD2. CDR3 length equals 16 residues. The J segment lost 1 base and the V segment lost 3 bases, leaving 8 bases of the junction unmatched. CDR1 is KGHSH and CDR2 is LQKENI in the germline V gene. CDR3 in DNA: TGTGCCAGCTCACCGGGAGGGCTAGCGGGTTCCTACGAGCAGTACTTC. Encoded protein: CASSPGGLAGSYEQYF. The full variable domain, with the rest looked up from reference TRBV18 and TRBJ2-7, is NAGVMQNPRHLVRRRGQEARLRCSPMKGHSHVYWYRQLPEEGLKFMVYLQKENIIDESGMPKERFSAEFPKEGPSILRIQQVVRGDSAAYFCASSPGGLAGSYEQYFGPGTRLTVT.

The CDR3 protein is CASSFGDRRNNEQFF. For the CDR3, the DNA is TGTGCCAGCAGCTTCGGGGACAGGCGTAACAATGAGCAGTTCTTC. The chain uses TRBV7-3 and TRBJ2-1, with 8 bases identical to TRBD1. V was clipped by 3 bases and J by 5 bases; unmatched bases: 6. The CDR3 totals 15 residues. CDR1 is SGHTA and CDR2 is FQGTGA in the germline V gene.

The chain employs TRBV5-1 and TRBJ1-2, with D possibly being TRBD1 (5 bases). Trimming took 0 bases from V and 5 from J, leaving 20 bases between them. The CDR3 sequence is 17 residues long. Germline CDR1 is SGHRS and CDR2 is YFSETQ. The CDR3 sequence: CASSLDPGIGGDYGYTF. CDR3 DNA: TGCGCCAGCAGCTTGGATCCAGGGATCGGTGGGGATTATGGCTACACCTTC.

J is TRBJ2-3 and V is TRBV5-1, with 12 bases identical to TRBD2. The germline V gene has CDR1 SGHRS and CDR2 YFSETQ. CDR3 size: 15 residues. After removal of 3 bases from V and 4 bases from J, the junction contained 3 bases not matched to a gene. CDR3 protein: CASSSLAGGPDTQYF. Here the CDR3 DNA reads TGCGCCAGCAGCTCTCTAGCGGGAGGGCCAGATACGCAGTATTTT.

The chain uses TRBV24-1 and TRBJ1-2; no firm D call. With 6 bases removed from V and 2 bases from J, the gap between germline ends came to 18 bases. Germline V gene sequence: CDR1 KGHDR, CDR2 SFDVKD. The CDR3 has 16 residues. DNA for the CDR3: TGTGCCACCAGTAACGCCGTGGGAGTAGGAAACTATGGCTACACCTTC. It translates to CATSNAVGVGNYGYTF.

J is TRBJ1-3 and V is TRBV10-3, with 8 bases matching TRBD1. J lost 0 bases, V lost 1 base, and 5 bases had no gene match. Germline V gives CDR1 ENHRY, CDR2 SYGVKD. The CDR3 runs to 17 residues. The chain's CDR3 is CAISEFTGGSSGNTIYF. The CDR3 DNA follows: TGTGCCATCAGTGAGTTCACAGGGGGTAGCTCTGGAAACACCATATATTTT.

This chain connects TRBV11-2 to TRBJ2-3; 9 bases fit TRBD2. The CDR3 length is 16 residues. Trimming at V came to 5 bases and at J to 5 bases, leaving 11 bases not matched to a gene. Germline V gene lookup returns CDR1 SGHAT and CDR2 FQNNGV. The CDR3 sequence: CASSPFLAGEGDTQYF. The DNA of the CDR3 is TGTGCCAGCAGCCCTTTCTTAGCGGGGGAGGGAGATACGCAGTATTTT.

This clone has just one count. DNA for the CDR3: TGCGCCAGCAGTGACCCACTCTTTCTAGCGGGGGAAAGAGGAGATACGCAGTATTTT. This translates into CASSDPLFLAGERGDTQYF. The J gene is TRBJ2-3, the V gene TRBV10-2, with 10 positions matching TRBD2. Trimming at V came to 3 bases and at J to 5 bases, leaving 17 bases not matched to a gene. The CDR3 runs to 19 residues. Germline CDR1 WSHSY, CDR2 SAAADI.

Only a few counts were recorded for this clone. The chain employs TRBV20-1 and TRBJ2-1; a weak D match, TRBD1 (6 bases). V gave up 3 bases and J gave up 9 bases, with 9 bases separating them. The CDR3 contains 11 residues. Germline V gene lookup returns CDR1 DFQATT and CDR2 SNEGSKA (reference sequence). CDR3 in DNA: TGCAGTGCTAGGGGACAAAGTGAGCAGTTCTTC. Translated: CSARGQSEQFF.

This clone was found once. The J gene is TRBJ2-2, the V gene TRBV5-6; TRBD1 might be the D (6 bases). This CDR3 spans 14 amino acids. Germline CDR1 reads SGHDT; CDR2 reads YYEEEE. The CDR3 DNA reads as TGTGCTGGCTCGGGACAAATTAACACCGGGGAGCTGTTTTTT. Translation: CAGSGQINTGELFF.

J is TRBJ1-5 and V is TRBV28; D is possibly TRBD1 (6 bases). The germline V gene has CDR1 MDHEN and CDR2 SYDVKM. The CDR3 consists of 17 residues. V was cut by 6 bases and J by 7 bases, with 25 bases left in between. Here the CDR3 reads CASSSARGGGWAQPQHF. The CDR3 DNA reads TGTGCCAGCAGCAGCGCTCGGGGTGGGGGCTGGGCACAGCCCCAGCATTTT.

This sequence joins TRBV6-6 and TRBJ1-6, with D maybe TRBD1 (5 bases). Trimming took off 5 bases at V and 2 bases at J, with 19 bases between the two ends. Germline V CDR1 and CDR2: MNHNY, SVGAGI (reference sequence). This CDR3 is 18 amino acids long. CDR3 in amino acids: CASSPYRGSEPYNSPLHF. The DNA of the CDR3 is TGTGCCAGCAGTCCTTACCGGGGGAGTGAGCCCTATAATTCACCCCTCCACTTT.

This chain joins TRBV9 and TRBJ1-1; D is undetermined. Trimming shortened V by 1 base and J by 5 bases, and 9 bases separated the two germline ends. CDR1 is SGDLS, CDR2 YYNGEE, per germline. The CDR3 has 13 residues. CDR3 coding DNA: TGTGCCAGCAGCGTACATGGGAGTACTGAAGCTTTCTTT. The encoded protein is CASSVHGSTEAFF.

This clone has only one observation. The genes are TRBV7-8 and TRBJ1-1, with 7 positions matching TRBD1. The V gene end was trimmed by 5 bases and the J gene end by 10 bases; junction bases not matched to a gene: 16. Germline-derived CDR1 and CDR2 are SGHVS and FQNEAQ. The CDR3 runs 15 residues. The CDR3 DNA follows: TGTGCCAGCAGCCCCGCCCGGGACAGTCGCCTAGGAGCTTTCTTT. Protein: CASSPARDSRLGAFF.

The V and J genes are TRBV3-1 (or the pseudogene TRBV3-2) and TRBJ1-1; a weak D match, TRBD1 (6 bases). The CDR3 runs 16 residues. The V gene's germline CDR1 is LGHDT and CDR2 YNNKEL (reference sequence). Deletions cut 1 base from V and 1 base from J, with 13 bases between. CDR3 nucleotide sequence: TGTGCCAGCAGCCAAGTTCAGGGGAAGGCGAACACTGAAGCTTTCTTT. It specifies CASSQVQGKANTEAFF.

The chain is built from TRBV12-3 or TRBV12-4 and TRBJ1-2, with D perhaps TRBD1 (6 bases). Trimming removed 6 bases at V and 4 bases at J, with 9 bases between. The CDR3 is 12 amino acids. CDR3 loop: CASSATGYGYTF. DNA of the CDR3: TGTGCCAGCAGCGCGACAGGCTATGGCTACACCTTC.

This clone was seen a few times. CDR3 sequence reads: CASSPQAGDQPQHF. The CDR3 DNA reads as TGTGCCAGCTCACCACAGGCAGGGGACCAGCCCCAGCATTTT. The chain couples TRBV18 to TRBJ1-5, with D tentatively TRBD1 (6 bases). The CDR3 consists of 14 residues. Trimming pared 1 base from V and 7 bases from J, leaving 11 bases between. Germline CDR1 reads KGHSH; CDR2 reads LQKENI.

The chain employs TRBV3-1 (or the pseudogene TRBV3-2) and TRBJ2-7, with D unresolved. Between the trimmed V and J ends, which lost 6 bases and 4 bases, there was a span of 13 bases. Germline CDR1 is LGHDT and CDR2 is YNNKEL (reference sequence). CDR3 length: 13 amino acids. In DNA form, the CDR3 reads TGTGCCAGCAGTTCGCAGACAAGTTACGAGCAGTACTTC. Protein sequence: CASSSQTSYEQYF.

The rearrangement links TRBV7-3 to TRBJ2-3; D not resolved. Germline V lookup: CDR1 SGHTA, CDR2 FQGTGA. The CDR3 covers 13 residues. V was shortened by 3 bases and J by 5 bases, with 9 bases between the two germline ends. For the CDR3, the DNA is TGTGCCAGCAGCTTCTCTCCCGGAGATACGCAGTATTTT. The encoded protein is CASSFSPGDTQYF. Full variable domain (outside the CDR3, taken from reference TRBV7-3 and TRBJ2-3): GAGVSQTPSNKVTEKGKYVELRCDPISGHTALYWYRQSLGQGPEFLIYFQGTGAADDSGLPNDRFFAVRPEGSVSTLKIQRTERGDSAVYLCASSFSPGDTQYFGPGTRLTVL.

V gene TRBV19 combines with J gene TRBJ1-3; D is undetermined. Trimming took off 5 bases at V and 0 bases at J, with 14 bases between the two ends. CDR3 length: 16 amino acids. Germline V CDR1 and CDR2: LNHDA, SQIVND (reference sequence). The CDR3 coding sequence is TGTGCCAGTAGTCCGAATACAGCTTACTCTGGAAACACCATATATTTT. This encodes CASSPNTAYSGNTIYF. Using reference TRBV19 and TRBJ1-3 for the parts outside the CDR3, the full variable domain is DGGITQSPKYLFRKEGQNVTLSCEQNLNHDAMYWYRQDPGQGLRLIYYSQIVNDFQKGDIAEGYSVSREKKESFPLTVTSAQKNPTAFYLCASSPNTAYSGNTIYFGEGSWLTVV.

This rearrangement joins TRBV5-1 to TRBJ1-4; D not resolved. The CDR3 has 18 amino acids. The V gene's germline CDR1 is SGHRS and CDR2 YFSETQ. V gave up 0 bases and J gave up 0 bases, with 15 bases separating them. The CDR3 is CASSLGADRPATNEKLFF. The DNA of the CDR3 is TGCGCCAGCAGCTTGGGGGCAGACCGTCCTGCAACTAATGAAAAACTGTTTTTT.

The rearrangement uses TRBV9 and TRBJ2-5; 8 positions agree with TRBD1. V lost 3 bases to trimming and J lost 1 base; unmatched junction nucleotides: 8. The CDR3 consists of 16 residues. The germline gives CDR1 SGDLS, CDR2 YYNGEE. Here the CDR3 DNA reads TGTGCCAGCAGCGCCTACGACAGGGGCGGCCAAGAGACCCAGTACTTC. Its translation is CASSAYDRGGQETQYF.